Below are 17 T cell receptor beta chains sequenced from a single sample in a study of cytomegalovirus exposure and HLA in healthy donors. 13 Jbeta primers and 60 Vbeta primers were used for the PCR. Only in-frame clones appear in the TCRdb table, and some are missing; sequencing was by immunoSEQ multiplex PCR. The sample consists of 200,000 or so clones, roughly 80% of them appearing once. The specimen sequenced was PBMCs. The receptors were sampled from a girl aged 10-17 years in good health and CMV-seronegative.

This clone was seen only once. This chain links TRBV5-1 with TRBJ2-4; 11 bases are a match to TRBD1. The germline gives CDR1 SGHRS, CDR2 YFSETQ. The CDR3 covers 18 residues. V was clipped by 1 base and J by 1 base; unmatched bases: 7. CDR3 sequence: CASSLPGTGGRAKNIQYF. The CDR3 nucleotides are TGCGCCAGCAGCTTGCCCGGGACAGGGGGGAGGGCCAAAAACATTCAGTACTTC. Based on the CDR3 plus reference TRBV5-1 and TRBJ2-4, the full variable domain is KAGVTQTPRYLIKTRGQQVTLSCSPISGHRSVSWYQQTPGQGLQFLFEYFSETQRNKGNFPGRFSGRQFSNSRSEMNVSTLELGDSALYLCASSLPGTGGRAKNIQYFGAGTRLSVL.

This sequence joins TRBV18 and TRBJ2-7; unclear D gene. Germline V gives CDR1 KGHSH, CDR2 LQKENI. The V end lost 3 bases, the J end lost 3 bases, and 9 bases lay between the germline ends. The CDR3 extends over 13 amino acids. For the CDR3, the DNA is TGTGCCAGCTCACCGCCTGGAGTCTACGAGCAGTACTTC. Amino acids: CASSPPGVYEQYF. Drawing the rest from reference TRBV18 and TRBJ2-7, the complete variable domain is NAGVMQNPRHLVRRRGQEARLRCSPMKGHSHVYWYRQLPEEGLKFMVYLQKENIIDESGMPKERFSAEFPKEGPSILRIQQVVRGDSAAYFCASSPPGVYEQYFGPGTRLTVT.

The gene calls are TRBV5-1 and TRBJ1-1; a weak D match, TRBD1 (5 bases). Germline CDR1 reads SGHRS; CDR2 reads YFSETQ. The CDR3 covers 16 residues. The V and J ends lost 0 bases and 5 bases respectively, with 17 bases between them. As DNA, the CDR3 is TGCGCCAGCAGCTTGGCCCCTCAGGGTGGTTTGACTGAAGCTTTCTTT. Protein sequence: CASSLAPQGGLTEAFF.

The gene calls are TRBV18 and TRBJ1-1; 9 bases are shared with TRBD1. Germline CDR1 KGHSH, CDR2 LQKENI. This CDR3 has 16 residues. Trimming removed 4 bases from V and 2 bases from J; junction bases left unmatched: 8. The CDR3 loop reads CASSLDRGRINTEAFF. CDR3 in DNA: TGTGCCAGCTCACTGGACAGGGGCCGGATAAACACTGAAGCTTTCTTT.

The rearrangement joins TRBV28 to TRBJ1-1, with D possibly TRBD1 on 6 matching bases. V lost 7 bases, J lost 7 bases, and 16 bases lay in between. Germline V CDR1 and CDR2: MDHEN, SYDVKM. The CDR3 covers 13 residues. CDR3 loop: CASTLGGRVEAFF. CDR3 nucleotide sequence: TGTGCCAGCACCCTAGGGGGTAGGGTTGAAGCTTTCTTT. The full variable domain, rest sourced from reference TRBV28 and TRBJ1-1, is DVKVTQSSRYLVKRTGEKVFLECVQDMDHENMFWYRQDPGLGLRLIYFSYDVKMKEKGDIPEGYSVSREKKERFSLILESASTNQTSMYLCASTLGGRVEAFFGQGTRLTVV.

The rearrangement joins TRBV30 to TRBJ2-3; 7 bases agree with TRBD1. V dropped 3 bases and J dropped 1; count of bases not matched to a gene: 4. The CDR3 sequence is 14 residues long. The germline gives CDR1 GTSNPN, CDR2 SVGIG (reference sequence). This chain's CDR3 is CAWRVGQGTDTQYF. The CDR3 DNA sequence: TGTGCCTGGAGGGTAGGACAGGGCACAGATACGCAGTATTTT.

The CDR3 region has the DNA TGCGCCAGCAGCGTGACAACAGGGGAACAGCCCCAGCATTTT. This codes for CASSVTTGEQPQHF. The V call is TRBV5-1, the J call TRBJ1-5, with 7 bases fitting TRBD1. Germline loops: CDR1 SGHRS, CDR2 YFSETQ. The CDR3 spans 14 residues. V shed 4 bases, J shed 7 bases, and the junction held 8 bases outside the gene matches.

This clone has a handful of counts. The V and J genes are TRBV5-4 and TRBJ1-2; D possibly corresponds to TRBD1 (6 bases). V lost 5 bases and J 8 bases, leaving 13 bases between the germline ends. The CDR3 runs to 12 residues. Per germline, CDR1 SGHNT and CDR2 YYREEE (reference sequence). The CDR3 is CASSQGTGGYTF. The CDR3 DNA reads TGTGCCAGCAGTCAGGGGACGGGCGGCTACACCTTC. Drawing the rest from reference TRBV5-4 and TRBJ1-2, the complete variable domain is ETGVTQSPTHLIKTRGQQVTLRCSSQSGHNTVSWYQQALGQGPQFIFQYYREEENGRGNFPPRFSGLQFPNYSSELNVNALELDDSALYLCASSQGTGGYTFGSGTRLTVV.

This chain joins TRBV28 and TRBJ2-5, with 13 positions matching TRBD2. The J call may be faulty, since TRBJ2-7 better matches the DNA end. CDR1 is MDHEN and CDR2 is SYDVKM in the germline V gene. The CDR3 is 16 amino acids. CDR3: CASSPLGTSGMFEQYF. CDR3 DNA: TGTGCCAGCAGCCCTCTGGGGACTAGCGGGATGTTCGAGCAGTACTTC.

The chain has TRBV5-5 and TRBJ1-2, with no clear D. From germline, CDR1 is SGHKS and CDR2 YYEKEE (reference sequence). Trimming pared 3 bases from V and 3 bases from J, leaving 9 bases between. The CDR3 runs to 13 residues. The chain's CDR3 is CASSSPLDYGYTF. The CDR3 coding sequence is TGTGCCAGCAGCTCCCCACTGGACTATGGCTACACCTTC. The entire variable domain, with the rest obtained from reference TRBV5-5 and TRBJ1-2, is as follows: DAGVTQSPTHLIKTRGQQVTLRCSPISGHKSVSWYQQVLGQGPQFIFQYYEKEERGRGNFPDRFSARQFPNYSSELNVNALLLGDSALYLCASSSPLDYGYTFGSGTRLTVV.

This clone was counted a single time. The chain uses TRBV4-3 and TRBJ1-3; 7 bases match TRBD1. Trimming took 0 bases from V and 0 from J; bases not matched to a gene: 2. The CDR3 totals 16 residues. Germline V gene data show CDR1 as LGHNA and CDR2 as YSLEER. The CDR3 region is CASSQDSGGSGNTIYF. The CDR3 DNA sequence: TGCGCCAGCAGCCAAGATTCAGGGGGCTCTGGAAACACCATATATTTT.

This chain joins TRBV7-2 and TRBJ2-6; D is possibly TRBD2 (6 bases). Trimming stripped 8 bases from V and 2 bases from J, with 10 bases between. Germline CDR1 and CDR2: SGHTA and FQGNSA. The CDR3 spans 14 residues. The CDR3: CASRSGAGANVLTF. The CDR3 DNA follows: TGTGCCAGCCGGTCGGGAGCTGGGGCCAACGTCCTGACTTTC.

The sample holds a few counts of this clone. The chain employs TRBV6-1 and TRBJ2-7; D gene unclear. Germline V lookup: CDR1 MNHNS, CDR2 SASEGT. The CDR3 is 14 residues long. The ends were cut back, 4 bases at V and 2 bases at J, with 12 bases in the middle. The CDR3 protein is CASSARLPPYEQYF. The CDR3 DNA is TGTGCCAGCAGTGCCCGACTTCCGCCCTACGAGCAGTACTTC.

V usage is TRBV18 and J usage is TRBJ2-1; 14 bases are shared with TRBD2. The CDR3 spans 15 residues. Germline V lookup: CDR1 KGHSH, CDR2 LQKENI. V shed 6 bases and J 7 bases; nucleotides not matched to a gene: 5. The CDR3 DNA sequence: TGTGCCAGCTCGTCCGGGACTAGCGGGAGAAATGAGCAGTTCTTC. It codes for CASSSGTSGRNEQFF.

The genes are TRBV6-1 and TRBJ2-1, with TRBD2 matching over 12 bases. Germline assignment: CDR1 MNHNS and CDR2 SASEGT. The V segment lost 8 bases and the J segment 8 bases; nucleotides outside the gene matches: 10. The CDR3 sequence is 15 residues long. CDR3 DNA: TGTGCCAGCGGCCCGACTAGCGGGAGCCCATATGAGCAGTTCTTC. This codes for CASGPTSGSPYEQFF.

The CDR3 coding sequence is TGTGCCAGCAGCCAGCGGGAGTACAATGAGCAGTTCTTC. Its translation is CASSQREYNEQFF. This sequence joins TRBV4-2 and TRBJ2-1; the match to TRBD2 covers 7 bases. Germline V gene data show CDR1 as LGHNA and CDR2 as YNFKEQ. After removal of 3 bases from V and 4 bases from J, the junction contained 0 bases not matched to a gene. The CDR3 length is 13 residues.

V gene TRBV19 combines with J gene TRBJ1-6; TRBD1 matches at 8 bases. The CDR3 totals 15 residues. The trim removed 3 bases at V and 7 bases at J, leaving 5 bases unmatched. Germline V gene sequence: CDR1 LNHDA, CDR2 SQIVND (reference sequence). The CDR3 region is CASSIGTGRNSPLHF. In DNA form, the CDR3 reads TGTGCCAGTAGTATCGGGACAGGTCGAAATTCACCCCTCCACTTT.